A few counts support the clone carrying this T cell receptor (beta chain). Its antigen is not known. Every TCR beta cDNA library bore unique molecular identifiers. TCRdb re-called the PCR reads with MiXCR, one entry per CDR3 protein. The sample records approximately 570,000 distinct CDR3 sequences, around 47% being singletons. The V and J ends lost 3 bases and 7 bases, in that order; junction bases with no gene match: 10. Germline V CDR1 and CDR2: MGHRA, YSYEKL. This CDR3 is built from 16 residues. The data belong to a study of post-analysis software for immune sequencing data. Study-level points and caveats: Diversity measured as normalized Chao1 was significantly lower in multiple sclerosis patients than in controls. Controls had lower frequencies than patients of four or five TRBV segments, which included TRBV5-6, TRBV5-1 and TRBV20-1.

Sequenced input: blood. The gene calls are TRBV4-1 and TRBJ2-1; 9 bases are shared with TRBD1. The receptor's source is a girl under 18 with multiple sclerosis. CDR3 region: CASSHPSRDRENEQFF. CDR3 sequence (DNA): TGCGCCAGCAGCCACCCGTCCCGGGACAGGGAAAATGAGCAGTTCTTC.